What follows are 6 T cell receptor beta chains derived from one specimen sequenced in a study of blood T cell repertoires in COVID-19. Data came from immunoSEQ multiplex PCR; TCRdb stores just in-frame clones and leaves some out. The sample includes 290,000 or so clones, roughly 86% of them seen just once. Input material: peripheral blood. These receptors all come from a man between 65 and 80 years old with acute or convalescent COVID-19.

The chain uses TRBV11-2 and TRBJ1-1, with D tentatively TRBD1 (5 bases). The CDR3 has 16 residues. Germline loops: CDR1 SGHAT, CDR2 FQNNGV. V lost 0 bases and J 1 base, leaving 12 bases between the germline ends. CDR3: CASSLDGGGGNTEAFF. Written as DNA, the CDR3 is TGTGCCAGCAGCTTAGATGGGGGAGGAGGGAACACTGAAGCTTTCTTT.

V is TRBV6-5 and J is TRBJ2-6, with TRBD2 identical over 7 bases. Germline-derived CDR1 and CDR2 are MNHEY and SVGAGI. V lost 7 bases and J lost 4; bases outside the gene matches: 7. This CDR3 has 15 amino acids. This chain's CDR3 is CASMAGDVGANVLTF. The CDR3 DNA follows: TGTGCCAGCATGGCGGGAGACGTCGGGGCCAACGTCCTGACTTTC.

The CDR3 loop is CASSSGAVRNQPQHF. CDR3 in DNA: TGTGCCAGCAGCTCGGGTGCAGTCCGTAATCAGCCCCAGCATTTT. The chain uses TRBV3-1 (or the pseudogene TRBV3-2) and TRBJ1-5; no reliable D call. The V end was cut by 5 bases, the J end by 4 bases, with 15 bases between. Germline values: CDR1 LGHDT, CDR2 YNNKEL (reference sequence). The CDR3 consists of 15 residues.

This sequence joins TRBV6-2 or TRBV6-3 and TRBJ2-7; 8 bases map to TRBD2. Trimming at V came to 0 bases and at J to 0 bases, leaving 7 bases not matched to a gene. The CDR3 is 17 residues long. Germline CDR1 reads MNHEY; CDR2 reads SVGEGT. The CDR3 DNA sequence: TGTGCCAGCAGTTACTCCGCGGGGGGTCCCAGCTCCTACGAGCAGTACTTC. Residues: CASSYSAGGPSSYEQYF.

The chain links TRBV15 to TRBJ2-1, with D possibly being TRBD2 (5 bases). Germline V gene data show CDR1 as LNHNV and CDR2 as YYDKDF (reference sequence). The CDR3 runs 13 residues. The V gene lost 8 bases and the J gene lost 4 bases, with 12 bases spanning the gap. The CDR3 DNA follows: TGTGCCACCTCGGGATCCCTATACAATGAGCAGTTCTTC. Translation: CATSGSLYNEQFF.

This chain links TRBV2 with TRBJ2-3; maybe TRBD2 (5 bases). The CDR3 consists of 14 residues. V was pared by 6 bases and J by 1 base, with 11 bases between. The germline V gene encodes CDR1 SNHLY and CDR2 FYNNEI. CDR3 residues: CASRSGYGTDTQYF. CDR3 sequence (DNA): TGTGCCAGCAGATCGGGGTACGGCACAGATACGCAGTATTTT.